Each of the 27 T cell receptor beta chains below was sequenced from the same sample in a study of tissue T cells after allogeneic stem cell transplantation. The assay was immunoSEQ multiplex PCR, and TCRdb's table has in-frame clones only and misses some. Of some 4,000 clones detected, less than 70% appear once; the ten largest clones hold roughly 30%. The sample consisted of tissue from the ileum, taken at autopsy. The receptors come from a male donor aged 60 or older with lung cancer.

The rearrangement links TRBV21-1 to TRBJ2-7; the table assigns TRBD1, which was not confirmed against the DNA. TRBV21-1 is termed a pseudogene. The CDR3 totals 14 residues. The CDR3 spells CASTYRGSSYEQYF. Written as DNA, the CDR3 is TGTGCCAGCACCTACAGGGGTAGCTCCTACGAGCAGTACTTC.

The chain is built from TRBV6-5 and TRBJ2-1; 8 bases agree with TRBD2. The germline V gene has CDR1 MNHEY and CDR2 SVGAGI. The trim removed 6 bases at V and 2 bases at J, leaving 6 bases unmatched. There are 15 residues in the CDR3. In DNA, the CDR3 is TGTGCCAGCAGAACCGGGGGGGGCGCCTACAATGAGCAGTTCTTC. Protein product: CASRTGGGAYNEQFF.

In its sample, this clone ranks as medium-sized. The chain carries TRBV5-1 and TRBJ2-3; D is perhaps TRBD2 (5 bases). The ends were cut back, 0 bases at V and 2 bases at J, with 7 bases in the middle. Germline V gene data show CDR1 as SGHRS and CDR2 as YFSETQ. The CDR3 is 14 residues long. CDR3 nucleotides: TGCGCCAGCAGCTTGGCGGGGATCACAGATACGCAGTATTTT. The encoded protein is CASSLAGITDTQYF.

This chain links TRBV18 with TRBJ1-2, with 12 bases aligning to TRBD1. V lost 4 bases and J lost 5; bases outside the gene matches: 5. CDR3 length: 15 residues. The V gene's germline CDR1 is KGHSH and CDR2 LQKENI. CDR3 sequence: CASSQGQGALYGYTF. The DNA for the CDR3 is TGTGCCAGCTCACAGGGACAGGGGGCACTTTATGGCTACACCTTC. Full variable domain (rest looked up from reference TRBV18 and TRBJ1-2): NAGVMQNPRHLVRRRGQEARLRCSPMKGHSHVYWYRQLPEEGLKFMVYLQKENIIDESGMPKERFSAEFPKEGPSILRIQQVVRGDSAAYFCASSQGQGALYGYTFGSGTRLTVV.

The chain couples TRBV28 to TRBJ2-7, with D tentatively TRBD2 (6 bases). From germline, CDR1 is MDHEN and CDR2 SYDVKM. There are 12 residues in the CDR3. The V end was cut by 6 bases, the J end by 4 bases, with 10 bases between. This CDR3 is CASSLGTYEQYF. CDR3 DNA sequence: TGTGCCAGCAGCTTAGGGACTTACGAGCAGTACTTC.

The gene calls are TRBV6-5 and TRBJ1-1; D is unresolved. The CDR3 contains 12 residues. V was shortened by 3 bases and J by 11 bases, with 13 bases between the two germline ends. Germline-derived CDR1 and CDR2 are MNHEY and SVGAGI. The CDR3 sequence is CASSYPSGNAFF. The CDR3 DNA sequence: TGTGCCAGCAGTTATCCTTCTGGGAATGCTTTCTTT.

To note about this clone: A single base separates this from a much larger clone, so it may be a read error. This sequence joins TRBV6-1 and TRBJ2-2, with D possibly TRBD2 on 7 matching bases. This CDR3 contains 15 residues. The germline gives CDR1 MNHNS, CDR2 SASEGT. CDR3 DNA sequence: TGTGCCAGCTGTGAAGCGGAGGGGGGGACCGGGGAGCTGTTTTTT. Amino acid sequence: CASCEAEGGTGELFF.

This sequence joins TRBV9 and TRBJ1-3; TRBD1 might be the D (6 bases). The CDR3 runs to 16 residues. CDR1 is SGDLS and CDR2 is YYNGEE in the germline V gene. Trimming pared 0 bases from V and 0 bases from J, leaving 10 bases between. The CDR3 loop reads CASSVVGGLSGNTIYF. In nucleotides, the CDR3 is TGTGCCAGCAGCGTAGTTGGGGGGCTCTCTGGAAACACCATATATTTT.

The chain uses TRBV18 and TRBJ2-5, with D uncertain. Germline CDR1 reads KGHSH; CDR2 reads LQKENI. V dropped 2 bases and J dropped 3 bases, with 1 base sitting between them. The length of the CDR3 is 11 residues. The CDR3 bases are TGTGCCAGCTCACCAGAAGAGACCCAGTACTTC. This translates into CASSPEETQYF.

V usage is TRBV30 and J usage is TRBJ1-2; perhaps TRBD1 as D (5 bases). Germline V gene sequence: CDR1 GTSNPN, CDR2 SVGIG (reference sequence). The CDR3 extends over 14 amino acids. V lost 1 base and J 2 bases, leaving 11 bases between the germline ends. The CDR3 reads CAWSAGKRNYGYTF. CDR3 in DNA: TGTGCCTGGAGTGCAGGGAAGAGAAACTATGGCTACACCTTC.

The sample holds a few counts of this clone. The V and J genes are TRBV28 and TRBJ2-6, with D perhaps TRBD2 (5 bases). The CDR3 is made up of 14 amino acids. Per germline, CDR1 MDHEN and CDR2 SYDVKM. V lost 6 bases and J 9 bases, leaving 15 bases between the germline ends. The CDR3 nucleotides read TGTGCCAGCAGGAGGGCCGACTCGATCAACGTCCTGACTTTC. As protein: CASRRADSINVLTF.

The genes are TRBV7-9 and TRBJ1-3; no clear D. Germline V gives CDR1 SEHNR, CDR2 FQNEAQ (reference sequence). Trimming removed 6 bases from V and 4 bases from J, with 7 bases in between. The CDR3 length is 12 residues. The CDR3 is CASSLKGNTIYF. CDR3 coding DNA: TGTGCCAGCAGTCTCAAAGGAAACACCATATATTTT. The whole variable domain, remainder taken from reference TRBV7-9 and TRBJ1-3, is DTGVSQNPRHKITKRGQNVTFRCDPISEHNRLYWYRQTLGQGPEFLTYFQNEAQLEKSRLLSDRFSAERPKGSFSTLEIQRTEQGDSAMYLCASSLKGNTIYFGEGSWLTVV.

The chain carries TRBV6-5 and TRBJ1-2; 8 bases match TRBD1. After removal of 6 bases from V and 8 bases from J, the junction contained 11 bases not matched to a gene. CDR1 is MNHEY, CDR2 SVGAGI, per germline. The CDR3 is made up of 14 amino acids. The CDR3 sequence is CASRTGTGHLGYTF. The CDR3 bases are TGTGCCAGCAGGACGGGGACAGGACATTTGGGCTACACCTTC.

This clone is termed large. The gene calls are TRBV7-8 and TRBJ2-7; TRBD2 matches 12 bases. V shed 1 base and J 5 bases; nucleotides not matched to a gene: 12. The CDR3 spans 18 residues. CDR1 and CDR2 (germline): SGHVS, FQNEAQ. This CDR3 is CASSLGAPRLAGVDEQYF. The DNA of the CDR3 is TGTGCCAGCAGCTTAGGGGCCCCCCGACTAGCGGGAGTCGACGAGCAGTACTTC. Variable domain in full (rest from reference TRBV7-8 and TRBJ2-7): GAGVSQSPRYKVAKRGQDVALRCDPISGHVSLFWYQQALGQGPEFLTYFQNEAQLDKSGLPSDRFFAERPEGSVSTLKIQRTQQEDSAVYLCASSLGAPRLAGVDEQYFGPGTRLTVT.

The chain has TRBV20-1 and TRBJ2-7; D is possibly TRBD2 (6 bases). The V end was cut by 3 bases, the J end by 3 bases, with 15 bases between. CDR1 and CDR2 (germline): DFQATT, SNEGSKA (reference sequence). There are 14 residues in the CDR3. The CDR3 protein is CSASKSGDLYEQYF. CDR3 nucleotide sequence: TGCAGTGCTAGTAAGTCGGGAGACCTCTACGAGCAGTACTTC.

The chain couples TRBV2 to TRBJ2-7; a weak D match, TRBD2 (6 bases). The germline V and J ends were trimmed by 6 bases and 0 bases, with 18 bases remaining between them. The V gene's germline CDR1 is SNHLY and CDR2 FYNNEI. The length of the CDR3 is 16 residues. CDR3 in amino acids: CASREFPGLGSYEQYF. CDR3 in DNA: TGTGCCAGCAGAGAATTCCCGGGACTGGGCTCCTACGAGCAGTACTTC. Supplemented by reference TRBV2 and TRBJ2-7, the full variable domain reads EPEVTQTPSHQVTQMGQEVILRCVPISNHLYFYWYRQILGQKVEFLVSFYNNEISEKSEIFDDQFSVERPDGSNFTLKIRSTKLEDSAMYFCASREFPGLGSYEQYFGPGTRLTVT.

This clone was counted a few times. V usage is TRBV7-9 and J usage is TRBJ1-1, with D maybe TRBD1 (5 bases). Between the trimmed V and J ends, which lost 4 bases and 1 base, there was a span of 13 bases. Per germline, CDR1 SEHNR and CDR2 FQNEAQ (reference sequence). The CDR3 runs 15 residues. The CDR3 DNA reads TGTGCCAGCAGCTCCGAAGGGACGGGGAACACTGAAGCTTTCTTT. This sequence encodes CASSSEGTGNTEAFF. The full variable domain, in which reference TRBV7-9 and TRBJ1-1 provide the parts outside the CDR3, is DTGVSQNPRHKITKRGQNVTFRCDPISEHNRLYWYRQTLGQGPEFLTYFQNEAQLEKSRLLSDRFSAERPKGSFSTLEIQRTEQGDSAMYLCASSSEGTGNTEAFFGQGTRLTVV.

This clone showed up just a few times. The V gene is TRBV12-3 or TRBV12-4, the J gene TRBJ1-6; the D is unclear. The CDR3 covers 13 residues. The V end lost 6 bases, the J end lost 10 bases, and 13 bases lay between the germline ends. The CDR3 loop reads CASRLETSSPLHF. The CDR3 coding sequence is TGTGCCAGCAGGCTCGAAACGAGCTCACCCCTCCACTTT.

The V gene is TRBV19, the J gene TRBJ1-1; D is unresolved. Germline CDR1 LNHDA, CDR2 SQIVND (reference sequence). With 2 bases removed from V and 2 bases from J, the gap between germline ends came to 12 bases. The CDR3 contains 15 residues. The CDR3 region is CASSISRRSNTEAFF. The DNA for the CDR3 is TGTGCCAGTAGTATATCACGGCGGTCAAACACTGAAGCTTTCTTT.

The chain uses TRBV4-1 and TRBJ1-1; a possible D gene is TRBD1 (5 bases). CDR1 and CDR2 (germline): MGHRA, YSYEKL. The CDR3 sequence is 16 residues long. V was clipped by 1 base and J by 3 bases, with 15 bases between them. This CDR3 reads CASSQGFVRVDTEAFF. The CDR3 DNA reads TGCGCCAGCAGCCAAGGATTCGTCAGGGTAGACACTGAAGCTTTCTTT.

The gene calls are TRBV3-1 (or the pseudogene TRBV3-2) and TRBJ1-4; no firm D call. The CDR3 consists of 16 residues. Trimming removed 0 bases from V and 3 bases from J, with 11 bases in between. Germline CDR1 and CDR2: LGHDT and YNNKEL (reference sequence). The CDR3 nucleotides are TGTGCCAGCAGCCAAGATCGCCCAGTCTCTAATGAAAAACTGTTTTTT. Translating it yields CASSQDRPVSNEKLFF.

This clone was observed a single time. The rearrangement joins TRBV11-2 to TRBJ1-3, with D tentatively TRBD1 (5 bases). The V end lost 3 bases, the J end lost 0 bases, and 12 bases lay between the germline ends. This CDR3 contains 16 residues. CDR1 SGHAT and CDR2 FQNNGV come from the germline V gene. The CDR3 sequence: CASSLGGTLSGNTIYF. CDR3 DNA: TGTGCCAGCAGCTTGGGAGGGACCCTCTCTGGAAACACCATATATTTT.

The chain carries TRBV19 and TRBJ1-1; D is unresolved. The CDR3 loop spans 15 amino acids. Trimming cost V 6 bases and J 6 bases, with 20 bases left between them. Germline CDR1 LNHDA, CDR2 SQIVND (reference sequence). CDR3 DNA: TGTGCCAGTAGCGCCCTGAGGAGGGTACTCTCTGAAGCTTTCTTT. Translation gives CASSALRRVLSEAFF.

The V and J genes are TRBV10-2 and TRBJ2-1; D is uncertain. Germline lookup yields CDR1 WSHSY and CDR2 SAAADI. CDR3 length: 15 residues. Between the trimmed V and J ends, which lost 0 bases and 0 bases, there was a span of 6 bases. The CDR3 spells CASSESQSSYNEQFF. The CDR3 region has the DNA TGCGCCAGCAGTGAGTCGCAAAGCTCCTACAATGAGCAGTTCTTC.

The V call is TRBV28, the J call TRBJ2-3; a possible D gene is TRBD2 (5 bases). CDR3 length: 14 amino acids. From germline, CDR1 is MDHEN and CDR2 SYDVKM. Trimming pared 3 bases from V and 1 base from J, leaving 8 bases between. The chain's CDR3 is CASSFFSGTDTQYF. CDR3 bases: TGTGCCAGCAGTTTCTTTAGCGGCACAGATACGCAGTATTTT.

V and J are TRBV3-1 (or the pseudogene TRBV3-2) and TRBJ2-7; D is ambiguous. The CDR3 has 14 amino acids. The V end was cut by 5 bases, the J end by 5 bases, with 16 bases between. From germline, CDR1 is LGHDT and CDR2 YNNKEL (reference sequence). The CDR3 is CASSFGPVLDEQYF. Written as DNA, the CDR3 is TGTGCCAGCAGCTTTGGGCCCGTGTTAGACGAGCAGTACTTC.

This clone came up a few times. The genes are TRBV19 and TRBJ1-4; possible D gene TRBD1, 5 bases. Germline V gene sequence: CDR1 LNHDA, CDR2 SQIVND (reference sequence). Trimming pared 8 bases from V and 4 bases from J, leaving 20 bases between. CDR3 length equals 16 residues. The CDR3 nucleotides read TGTGCCAGTTCTCCGGGACCCCGGCAGGGTAATGAAAAACTGTTTTTT. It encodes CASSPGPRQGNEKLFF.